This is a list of T cell receptor beta chains from one sample in a study of cytomegalovirus exposure and HLA in healthy donors. Only in-frame clones appear in the TCRdb table, and some are missing; sequencing was by immunoSEQ multiplex PCR. The data contain over 45,000 clones, approximately 92% of them singletons. Sequenced sample: PBMCs. Receptor source: a man in his late teens or twenties in good health and CMV-seronegative. The CDR3 runs from the conserved cysteine through the conserved F or W. The D gene is left open where the match is weak.

D gene | J gene | V gene | CDR3 protein | CDR3 DNA
TRBD2 | TRBJ2-1 | TRBV6-5 | CASSSTSGINEQFF | TGTGCCAGCAGTTCCACTAGCGGGATCAATGAGCAGTTCTTC
TRBD2 | TRBJ2-1 | TRBV6-6 | CASSLRTSNEQFF | TGTGCCAGCAGTCTCCGGACTAGCAATGAGCAGTTCTTC
. | TRBJ1-4 | TRBV29-1 | CSVRPEPQGYLFF | TGCAGCGTGCGACCTGAACCCCAGGGGTACCTGTTTTTT
. | TRBJ1-5 | TRBV16 | CASSQLDGQPQHF | TGTGCCAGCAGCCAACTAGACGGGCAGCCCCAGCATTTT
TRBD1 | TRBJ2-2 | TRBV13 | CASRLQGSTGELFF | TGTGCCAGCAGGTTACAGGGGAGCACCGGGGAGCTGTTTTTT
. | TRBJ2-5 | TRBV12-5 | CASGLITAPSSKETQYF | TGTGCTAGTGGTTTGATCACGGCCCCTAGTTCCAAAGAGACCCAGTACTTC
. | TRBJ2-2 | TRBV9 | CASSVARNRGIASSGELFF | TGTGCCAGCAGCGTAGCACGGAACCGGGGAATAGCGTCGTCCGGGGAGCTGTTTTTT
. | TRBJ1-5 | TRBV4-1 | CASSQSQGNQPQHF | TGCGCCAGCAGCCAGTCCCAGGGTAATCAGCCCCAGCATTTT
TRBD2 | TRBJ2-7 | TRBV9 | CASGKAGVEQYF | TGTGCCAGCGGTAAAGCGGGAGTCGAGCAGTACTTC
TRBD2 | TRBJ2-5 | TRBV7-6 | CASSLTTSKETQYF | TGTGCCAGCAGCTTGACGACTAGCAAAGAGACCCAGTACTTC